This T cell receptor beta chain was obtained from a study of beta chain features in type 1 diabetes. Study outcomes and limitations: Individuals with type 1 diabetes displayed fewer insertions and more deletions at VDJ junctions. There was a moderate but significant shortening of TCRB CDR3s in all four CD4+ subsets of Type 1 diabetes patients.

Every isolated RNA sample was fully reverse transcribed, so sequencing captured expressed TCRB transcripts. This table comes from immunoSEQ multiplex PCR, and its TCRdb copy is limited to in-frame clones, with some not included. Among more than 300,000 clones listed, around 10% were seen once. This clone has just a few counts. What it binds is unknown. By way of CD45RO/CCR7/CD25/CD127/CD95/CD27, the CD4+ regulatory, stem cell-like memory, central memory and naive cells were sorted. Per the germline V gene, CDR1 is MDHEN and CDR2 is SYDVKM. V shed 2 bases, J shed 4 bases, and the junction held 3 bases outside the gene matches. The CDR3 runs to 14 residues.

The sequence was collected from a man under 40 with type 1 diabetes. The chain is built from TRBV28 and TRBJ2-3; 7 nucleotides align to TRBD1. Material: central memory CD4+ T cells from blood. DNA for the CDR3: TGTGCCAGCAGTTTAGTACAGGGGCCAGATACGCAGTATTTT. Its translation: CASSLVQGPDTQYF.